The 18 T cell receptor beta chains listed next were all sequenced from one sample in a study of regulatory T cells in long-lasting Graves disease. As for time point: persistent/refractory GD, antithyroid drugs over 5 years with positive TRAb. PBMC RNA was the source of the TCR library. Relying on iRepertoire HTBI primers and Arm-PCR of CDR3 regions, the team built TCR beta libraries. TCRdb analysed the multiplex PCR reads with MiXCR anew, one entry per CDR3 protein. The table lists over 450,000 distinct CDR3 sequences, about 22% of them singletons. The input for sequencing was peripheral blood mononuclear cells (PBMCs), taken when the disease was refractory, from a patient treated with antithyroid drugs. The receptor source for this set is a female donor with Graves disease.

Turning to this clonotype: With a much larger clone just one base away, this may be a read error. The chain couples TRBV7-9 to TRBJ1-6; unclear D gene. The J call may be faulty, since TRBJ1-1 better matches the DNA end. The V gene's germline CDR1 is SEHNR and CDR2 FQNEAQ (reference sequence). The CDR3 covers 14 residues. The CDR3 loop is CASSLEGSGTDAFF. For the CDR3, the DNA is TGTGCCAGCAGCTTAGAAGGGAGCGGTACTGATGCTTTCTTT.

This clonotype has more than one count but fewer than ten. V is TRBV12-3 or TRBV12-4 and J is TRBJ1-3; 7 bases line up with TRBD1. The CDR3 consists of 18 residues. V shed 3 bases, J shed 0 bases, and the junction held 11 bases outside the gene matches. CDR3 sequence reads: CASSFPGQSQFSGNTIYF. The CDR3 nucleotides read TGTGCCAGCAGTTTCCCGGGACAGTCACAATTCTCTGGAAACACCATATATTTT.

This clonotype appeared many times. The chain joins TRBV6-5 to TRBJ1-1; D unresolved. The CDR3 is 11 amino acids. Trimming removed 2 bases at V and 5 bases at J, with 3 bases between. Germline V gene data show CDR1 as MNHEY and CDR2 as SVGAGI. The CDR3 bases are TGTGCCAGCAGTTACAGAACTGAAGCTTTCTTT. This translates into CASSYRTEAFF.

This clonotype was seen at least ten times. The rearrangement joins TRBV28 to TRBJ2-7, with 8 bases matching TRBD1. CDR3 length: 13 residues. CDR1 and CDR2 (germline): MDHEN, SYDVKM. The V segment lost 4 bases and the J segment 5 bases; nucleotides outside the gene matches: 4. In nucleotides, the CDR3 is TGTGCCAGCAGTTACAGGGGGGCCAACGAGCAGTACTTC. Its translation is CASSYRGANEQYF. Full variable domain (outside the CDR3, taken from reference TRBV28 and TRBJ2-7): DVKVTQSSRYLVKRTGEKVFLECVQDMDHENMFWYRQDPGLGLRLIYFSYDVKMKEKGDIPEGYSVSREKKERFSLILESASTNQTSMYLCASSYRGANEQYFGPGTRLTVT.

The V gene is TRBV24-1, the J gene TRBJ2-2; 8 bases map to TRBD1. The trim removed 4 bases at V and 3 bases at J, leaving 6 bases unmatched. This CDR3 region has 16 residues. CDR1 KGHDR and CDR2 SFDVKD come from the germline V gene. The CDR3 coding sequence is TGTGCCACCAGTGACTGGACAGGGACGGACACCGGGGAGCTGTTTTTT. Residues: CATSDWTGTDTGELFF.

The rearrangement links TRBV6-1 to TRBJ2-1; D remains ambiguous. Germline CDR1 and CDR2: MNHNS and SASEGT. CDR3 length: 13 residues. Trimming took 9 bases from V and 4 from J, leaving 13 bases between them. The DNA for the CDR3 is TGTGCCAGAAATCATCGGAGTTACAATGAGCAGTTCTTC. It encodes CARNHRSYNEQFF.

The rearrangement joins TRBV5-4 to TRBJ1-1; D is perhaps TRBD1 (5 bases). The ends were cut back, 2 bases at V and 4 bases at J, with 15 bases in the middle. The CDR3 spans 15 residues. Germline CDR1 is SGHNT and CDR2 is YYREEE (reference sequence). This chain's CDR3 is CASSLRGGGFTEAFF. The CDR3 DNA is TGTGCCAGCAGCTTACGTGGTGGGGGATTCACTGAAGCTTTCTTT.

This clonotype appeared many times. The chain's CDR3 is CASSLPGTGRIPGLFF. For the CDR3, the DNA is TGTGCCAGCAGTTTACCCGGGACAGGTAGAATCCCAGGACTGTTTTTT. This rearrangement joins TRBV28 to TRBJ1-4; 8 positions agree with TRBD1. Per the germline V gene, CDR1 is MDHEN and CDR2 is SYDVKM. The CDR3 contains 16 residues. Trimming cost V 2 bases and J 13 bases; bases outside gene matches: 15.

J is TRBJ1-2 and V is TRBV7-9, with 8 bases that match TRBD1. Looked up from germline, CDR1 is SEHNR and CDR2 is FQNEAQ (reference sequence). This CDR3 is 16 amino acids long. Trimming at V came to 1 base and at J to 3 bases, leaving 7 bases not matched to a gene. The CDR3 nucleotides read TGTGCCAGCAGCTTAGGGGCGACAGGGGCAGACTATGGCTACACCTTC. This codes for CASSLGATGADYGYTF.

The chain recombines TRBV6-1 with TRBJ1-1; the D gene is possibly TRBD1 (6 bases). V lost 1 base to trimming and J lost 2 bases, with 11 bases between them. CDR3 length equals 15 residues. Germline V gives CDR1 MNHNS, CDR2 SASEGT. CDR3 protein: CASSEEAGANTEAFF. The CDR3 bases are TGTGCCAGCAGTGAAGAAGCGGGGGCCAACACTGAAGCTTTCTTT.

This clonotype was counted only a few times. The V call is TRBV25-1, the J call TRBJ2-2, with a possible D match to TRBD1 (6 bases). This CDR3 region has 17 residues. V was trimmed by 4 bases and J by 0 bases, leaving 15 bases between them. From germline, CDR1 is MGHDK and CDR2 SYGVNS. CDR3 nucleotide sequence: TGTGCCAGCAGTGGATTGTCAGGGGCCTCGAACACCGGGGAGCTGTTTTTT. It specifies CASSGLSGASNTGELFF.

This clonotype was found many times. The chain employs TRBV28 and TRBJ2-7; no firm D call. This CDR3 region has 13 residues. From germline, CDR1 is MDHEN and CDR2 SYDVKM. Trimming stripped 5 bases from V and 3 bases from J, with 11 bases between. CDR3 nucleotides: TGTGCCAGCAGTCGGCCAGACATCTACGAGCAGTACTTC. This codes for CASSRPDIYEQYF.

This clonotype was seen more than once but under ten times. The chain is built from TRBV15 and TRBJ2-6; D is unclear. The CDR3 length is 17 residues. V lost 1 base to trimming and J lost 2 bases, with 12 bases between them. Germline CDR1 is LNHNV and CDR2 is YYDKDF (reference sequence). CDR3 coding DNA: TGTGCCACCAGCAGAGGACCTCTCCGGGCTGGGGCCAACGTCCTGACTTTC. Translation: CATSRGPLRAGANVLTF. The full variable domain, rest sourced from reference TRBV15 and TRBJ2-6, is DAMVIQNPRYQVTQFGKPVTLSCSQTLNHNVMYWYQQKSSQAPKLLFHYYDKDFNNEADTPDNFQSRRPNTSFCFLDIRSPGLGDTAMYLCATSRGPLRAGANVLTFGAGSRLTVL.

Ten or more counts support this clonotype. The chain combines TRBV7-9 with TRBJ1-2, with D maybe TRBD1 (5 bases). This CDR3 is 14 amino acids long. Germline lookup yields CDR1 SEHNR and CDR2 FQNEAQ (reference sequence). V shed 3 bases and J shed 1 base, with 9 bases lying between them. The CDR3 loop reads CASSFGTDNYGYTF. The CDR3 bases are TGTGCCAGCAGCTTTGGGACCGATAACTATGGCTACACCTTC.

CDR3: CSAGTGYPLGRQYF. CDR3 in DNA: TGCAGTGCTGGGACAGGGTACCCCCTGGGTAGGCAGTACTTC. J is TRBJ2-7 and V is TRBV20-1; the match to TRBD1 covers 9 bases. With V trimmed by 5 bases and J by 9 bases, 14 bases remained unmatched. In germline, CDR1 is DFQATT, CDR2 SNEGSKA (reference sequence). The CDR3 extends over 14 amino acids.

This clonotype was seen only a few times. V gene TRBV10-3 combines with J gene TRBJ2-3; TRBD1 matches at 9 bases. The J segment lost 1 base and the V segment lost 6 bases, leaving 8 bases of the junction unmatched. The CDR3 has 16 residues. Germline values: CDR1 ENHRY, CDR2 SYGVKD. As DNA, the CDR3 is TGTGCCATCAGGCAACAGGGGGCTATTCGCACAGATACGCAGTATTTT. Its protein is CAIRQQGAIRTDTQYF.

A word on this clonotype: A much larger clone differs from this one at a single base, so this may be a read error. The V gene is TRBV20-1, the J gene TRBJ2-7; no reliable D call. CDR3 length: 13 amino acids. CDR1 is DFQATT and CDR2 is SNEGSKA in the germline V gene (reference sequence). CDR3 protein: CSAVSGVSYGQYF. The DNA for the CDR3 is TGCAGTGCTGTCTCTGGGGTCTCCTACGGGCAGTACTTC.

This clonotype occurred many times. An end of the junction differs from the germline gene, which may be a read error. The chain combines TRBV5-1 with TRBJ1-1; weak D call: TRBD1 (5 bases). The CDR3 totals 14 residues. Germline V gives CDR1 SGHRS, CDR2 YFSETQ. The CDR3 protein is CASSSGTENTEAFF. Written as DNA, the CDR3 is TGTGCCAGCAGCTCCGGGACCGAGAACACTGAAGCTTTCTTT.